One and the same sample provided the 21 T cell receptor beta chains below, sequenced in a study of T cells after yellow fever vaccination. In TCRdb, the 5' RACE reads were re-called with MiXCR into one record per CDR3 protein. The profile shows 400,000 or so distinct CDR3 sequences, approximately 10% of them singletons. The material sequenced was PBMCs, taken on the day of the first yellow fever vaccination. These receptors all stem from a young man who received the YFV17D yellow fever vaccine.

This clonotype was counted between two and nine times. This sequence joins TRBV12-3 or TRBV12-4 and TRBJ1-5; no reliable D call. The V end lost 4 bases, the J end lost 0 bases, and 7 bases lay between the germline ends. There are 14 residues in the CDR3. CDR3 sequence: CASSYSISNQPQHF. CDR3 nucleotide sequence: TGTGCCAGCAGTTACAGCATTAGCAATCAGCCCCAGCATTTT.

This clonotype was seen many times. The V gene is TRBV24-1, the J gene TRBJ2-3; D is uncertain. Germline CDR1 reads KGHDR; CDR2 reads SFDVKD. V lost 4 bases, J lost 5 bases, and 18 bases lay in between. This CDR3 has 16 amino acids. CDR3 protein: CATSDNLGGSGDTQYF. DNA for the CDR3: TGTGCCACCAGTGACAATCTAGGTGGGTCGGGAGATACGCAGTATTTT.

This clonotype was seen ten or more times. The chain combines TRBV7-2 with TRBJ2-1; D is uncertain. Trimming pared 5 bases from V and 0 bases from J, leaving 5 bases between. Per the germline V gene, CDR1 is SGHTA and CDR2 is FQGNSA. This CDR3 has 13 amino acids. The CDR3 reads CASSPDSYNEQFF. For the CDR3, the DNA is TGTGCCAGCAGCCCCGACTCCTACAATGAGCAGTTCTTC.

The chain recombines TRBV24-1 with TRBJ2-1; D might be TRBD2 (6 bases). CDR3 length: 13 amino acids. V lost 1 base, J lost 9 bases, and 9 bases lay in between. Germline V gene sequence: CDR1 KGHDR, CDR2 SFDVKD. The CDR3 nucleotides are TGTGCCACCAGTGATTTTAACGGGGGTGAGCAGTTCTTC. Protein: CATSDFNGGEQFF.

This clonotype has only a few counts. This chain joins TRBV7-2 and TRBJ2-7; 9 positions agree with TRBD1. There are 14 residues in the CDR3. Trimming took 5 bases from V and 6 from J; bases not matched to a gene: 8. Germline lookup yields CDR1 SGHTA and CDR2 FQGNSA. The CDR3 DNA follows: TGTGCCAGCAGCGAAACAGGGGGCGCGTTCGAGCAGTACGTC. Its protein product is CASSETGGAFEQYV.

The chain uses TRBV7-9 and TRBJ2-3, with 12 bases identical to TRBD1. V shed 4 bases, J shed 5 bases, and the junction held 1 base outside the gene matches. The CDR3 length is 14 residues. CDR1 and CDR2 (germline): SEHNR, FQNEAQ (reference sequence). The CDR3 spells CASSWDRGQDTQYF. CDR3 nucleotides: TGTGCCAGCAGCTGGGACAGGGGGCAAGATACGCAGTATTTT.

V and J are TRBV11-2 and TRBJ1-1; a weak D match, TRBD1 (6 bases). The V gene lost 5 bases and the J gene lost 4 bases, with 17 bases spanning the gap. CDR1 is SGHAT and CDR2 is FQNNGV in the germline V gene. The CDR3 totals 15 residues. CDR3 in DNA: TGTGCCAGCAGCAGTCCCAGGGGTGAAGGCACTGAAGCTTTCTTT. It specifies CASSSPRGEGTEAFF.

The count of this clonotype is one. The J gene is TRBJ2-3, the V gene TRBV18; D is ambiguous. V lost 1 base, J lost 3 bases, and 17 bases lay in between. From germline, CDR1 is KGHSH and CDR2 LQKENI. CDR3 size: 17 residues. The CDR3 region is CASSPLALGLRTDTQYF. The CDR3 DNA reads TGTGCCAGCTCACCACTAGCCCTGGGATTAAGAACAGATACGCAGTATTTT.

This chain joins TRBV20-1 and TRBJ2-1; 9 bases are a match to TRBD2. The CDR3 extends over 14 amino acids. Germline CDR1 and CDR2: DFQATT and SNEGSKA (reference sequence). The junction had 12 bases not matched to a gene; V was cut back by 6 bases and J by 9 bases. CDR3 sequence: CSAESGAGGSEQFF. The CDR3 bases are TGCAGTGCCGAAAGCGGGGCGGGGGGGAGTGAGCAGTTCTTC.

This clonotype was observed a few times. The chain carries TRBV5-4 and TRBJ2-1; TRBD2 aligns across 8 bases. Trimming cost V 0 bases and J 7 bases; bases outside gene matches: 9. This CDR3 comprises 16 residues. Germline V CDR1 and CDR2: SGHNT, YYREEE (reference sequence). The CDR3 coding sequence is TGTGCCAGCAGCTTGGTGGGGACGGGGGGGCTGAATGAGCAGTTCTTC. Translating gives CASSLVGTGGLNEQFF.

The CDR3 region is CASTRGAFSSYEQYF. The CDR3 DNA sequence: TGTGCCAGCACCAGGGGCGCCTTCAGCTCCTACGAGCAGTACTTC. The J gene is TRBJ2-7, the V gene TRBV12-3 or TRBV12-4, with TRBD1 as a possible D gene (6 bases). Between the trimmed V and J ends, which lost 7 bases and 0 bases, there was a span of 16 bases. The CDR3 runs 15 residues.

The genes are TRBV28 and TRBJ1-3; D gene uncertain. This CDR3 is built from 17 residues. Trimming left V 3 bases short and J 0 bases short, with 15 bases between. CDR1 MDHEN and CDR2 SYDVKM come from the germline V gene. CDR3 nucleotide sequence: TGTGCCAGCAGTTTGATTGGGAGGGCCCGCTCTGGAAACACCATATATTTT. It yields the protein CASSLIGRARSGNTIYF.

A few counts support this clonotype. The V gene is TRBV4-3, the J gene TRBJ2-1; TRBD2 aligns across 7 bases. V shed 0 bases and J 0 bases; nucleotides not matched to a gene: 11. The CDR3 is 19 amino acids. Germline CDR1 reads LGHNA; CDR2 reads YSLEER. The CDR3 DNA reads TGCGCCAGCAGCCAAGAGGCCCCCGGGAGGAAAAGCTCCTACAATGAGCAGTTCTTC. This codes for CASSQEAPGRKSSYNEQFF.

This chain links TRBV7-7 with TRBJ2-3, with TRBD1 identical over 9 bases. Germline assignment: CDR1 SSHAT and CDR2 FNYEAQ (reference sequence). The CDR3 has 17 residues. V lost 5 bases, J lost 3 bases, and 12 bases stayed unmatched. The CDR3 DNA sequence: TGTGCCAGCAGCCCAACCCCTACAGGGGGCCGAACAGATACGCAGTATTTT. Protein product: CASSPTPTGGRTDTQYF.

The sample holds a few counts of this clonotype. This sequence joins TRBV28 and TRBJ2-7; D gene uncertain. The germline V gene has CDR1 MDHEN and CDR2 SYDVKM. The CDR3 spans 13 residues. Between the trimmed V and J ends, which lost 3 bases and 2 bases, there was a span of 8 bases. The CDR3 DNA sequence: TGTGCCAGCAGTTTCCCCAATACCTACGAGCAGTACGTC. It translates to CASSFPNTYEQYV.

The chain uses TRBV2 and TRBJ2-2, with 11 bases aligning to TRBD2. There are 18 residues in the CDR3. V gave up 1 base and J gave up 2 bases; unmatched junction bases: 6. Germline values: CDR1 SNHLY, CDR2 FYNNEI. CDR3 sequence reads: CASSEVLAGDFNTGELFF. The CDR3 DNA sequence: TGTGCCAGCAGTGAAGTACTAGCGGGGGACTTTAACACCGGGGAGCTGTTTTTT.

The sample holds many counts of this clonotype. V and J are TRBV12-3 or TRBV12-4 and TRBJ2-7; 10 nucleotides agree with TRBD2. The CDR3 has 16 amino acids. V lost 3 bases to trimming and J lost 4 bases; unmatched junction nucleotides: 9. The chain's CDR3 is CASSFGPGLARYEQYF. CDR3 sequence (DNA): TGTGCCAGCAGTTTTGGCCCGGGACTAGCGAGGTACGAGCAGTACTTC.

This clonotype turned up a few times. V is TRBV12-3 or TRBV12-4 and J is TRBJ2-6, with D possibly TRBD2 on 6 matching bases. CDR3 size: 15 residues. Trimming removed 8 bases at V and 0 bases at J, with 11 bases between. CDR3 coding DNA: TGTGCCAGCGCTTCGGAGGGCTCTGGGGCCAACGTCCTGACTTTC. This sequence encodes CASASEGSGANVLTF.

CDR3 coding DNA: TGTGCCAGCGGACCGGGACAGAGAAATCAGCCCCAGCATTTT. Protein: CASGPGQRNQPQHF. The chain links TRBV6-2 or TRBV6-3 to TRBJ1-5; 7 bases map to TRBD1. CDR3 length: 14 amino acids. Germline CDR1 MNHEY, CDR2 SVGEGT. J was trimmed by 4 bases and V by 8 bases; bases with no gene match: 8.

This clonotype was seen only a few times. The rearrangement joins TRBV6-5 to TRBJ2-7, with 7 bases matching TRBD2. V was clipped by 4 bases and J by 2 bases; unmatched bases: 5. This CDR3 has 14 amino acids. Germline lookup yields CDR1 MNHEY and CDR2 SVGAGI. The CDR3 loop is CASSSIRGAYEQYV. CDR3 nucleotides: TGTGCCAGCAGTTCCATACGGGGGGCCTACGAGCAGTACGTC.

This clonotype was detected a few times. The CDR3 loop is CASSLSGAFF. The CDR3 coding sequence is TGTGCCAGCAGTTTGTCAGGAGCTTTCTTT. This chain uses TRBV12-3 or TRBV12-4 with TRBJ1-1, with D unresolved. The CDR3 is 10 residues long. V was cut by 3 bases and J by 10 bases, with 6 bases left in between.